This T cell receptor (beta chain) was recorded in a study of blood T cells in healthy people across ages. A sample-barcoded 5' primer and a J-beta primer mix were used in a second PCR of roughly 7 to 11 cycles. TCRdb analysed the 5' RACE reads with MiXCR anew, one entry per CDR3 protein. In the table there are about 670,000 distinct CDR3 sequences, approximately 40% of which are singletons. Study-level points and caveats: One million T cells yielded diversity estimates that were considered underestimates. Unknown CMV status may confound age-related changes in expanded clones.

Notes on this clonotype: Its antigen is currently unknown.

Germline values: CDR1 SGHNT, CDR2 YENEEA. V was shortened by 2 bases and J by 0 bases, with 5 bases between the two germline ends. CDR3 length equals 15 residues. This chain links TRBV11-3 with TRBJ2-6; no definite D call. The source material was blood. The receptor's source is a man at least 80 years old in good health. The CDR3 nucleotides are TGTGCCAGCAGCTTAAGCTTCTCTGGGGCCAACGTCCTGACTTTC. Amino acids: CASSLSFSGANVLTF.